These T cell receptor beta chains were read from a single sample in a study of early T cells in non-severe SARS-CoV-2 infection. In TCRdb, the 5' RACE reads were re-called with MiXCR into one record per CDR3 protein. The sample consists of some 23,000 distinct CDR3 sequences, 4% to 5.5% of them appearing once. Sequencing used whole blood. The receptors derive from an adult who was a healthcare worker with PCR-confirmed SARS-CoV-2 infection or an uninfected control (not recorded which). Each CDR3 is given with its conserved first and last residue. The order of the fields is J gene, clone size, V gene, D gene, CDR3 length, CDR3 protein, CDR3 DNA. D genes are given only for firm matches. Clone sizes are given selectively: once, few, many, or a class where the clone is expanded.

TRBJ2-7	-	TRBV29-1	-	11	CSARGPYEQYF	TGCAGCGCTCGGGGCCCCTACGAGCAGTACTTC
TRBJ2-3	-	TRBV5-1	-	13	CASSLGRPDTQYF	TGCGCCAGCAGCTTGGGGCGTCCAGATACGCAGTATTTT
TRBJ2-2	many	TRBV6-6	-	11	CASTLGGELFF	TGTGCCAGCACTCTGGGCGGGGAGCTGTTTTTT
TRBJ2-3	few	TRBV10-3	TRBD1	16	CAISAGTGFWQDTQYF	TGTGCCATCAGTGCTGGGACAGGGTTTTGGCAAGATACGCAGTATTTT
TRBJ2-3	few	TRBV20-1	TRBD2	15	CSARDLSSGPGTQYF	TGCAGTGCTAGAGATTTGTCTAGCGGTCCTGGTACGCAGTATTTT
TRBJ2-3	-	TRBV9	-	14	CASSHDPSTDTQYF	TGTGCCAGCAGCCATGACCCCAGCACAGATACGCAGTATTTT
TRBJ1-3	-	TRBV11-2	TRBD1	15	CASSLQGDSGNTIYF	TGTGCCAGCAGCCTACAGGGGGACTCTGGAAACACCATATATTTT
TRBJ1-6	few	TRBV5-1	-	14	CASSLEGGNSPLHF	TGCGCCAGCAGCTTGGAGGGAGGGAATTCACCCCTCCACTTT
TRBJ2-7	many	TRBV10-1	TRBD1	15	CASSDPGQRSYEQYF	TGCGCCAGCAGTGACCCGGGACAGCGTTCCTACGAGCAGTACTTC
TRBJ2-7	-	TRBV27	TRBD2	12	CVSGGVLYEQYF	TGTGTCAGCGGGGGAGTGCTCTACGAGCAGTACTTC
TRBJ2-5	few	TRBV6-2/TRBV6-3	-	14	CASSARRAVETQYF	TGTGCCAGCAGTGCCCGGAGGGCGGTAGAGACCCAGTACTTC
TRBJ1-1	-	TRBV5-4	TRBD1	15	CASSSGQGGSNEAFF	TGTGCCAGCAGCTCCGGACAGGGAGGCAGCAATGAAGCTTTCTTT
TRBJ1-1	many	TRBV29-1	-	13	CSVAAGTNTEAFF	TGCAGCGTTGCGGCAGGGACTAACACTGAAGCTTTCTTT
TRBJ1-1	many	TRBV3-1	-	13	CASSQGGGTEAFF	TGTGCCAGCAGCCAAGGAGGTGGCACTGAAGCTTTCTTT
TRBJ1-2	many	TRBV20-1	-	13	CSATPGGLYGYTF	TGCAGTGCTACCCCCGGGGGGCTCTATGGCTACACCTTC
TRBJ2-1	many	TRBV11-2	TRBD2	13	CASSLGLALEQFF	TGTGCCAGCAGCTTGGGACTAGCTCTTGAGCAGTTCTTC
TRBJ1-5	-	TRBV4-1	-	15	CASSQGDTDNQPQHF	TGCGCCAGCAGCCAGGGGGACACCGACAATCAGCCCCAGCATTTT
TRBJ1-2	many	TRBV28	TRBD1	16	CASSRGDDRARYGYTF	TGTGCCAGCAGTCGCGGGGATGACAGGGCGAGGTATGGCTACACCTTC
TRBJ2-7	few	TRBV5-1	-	15	CASSLNRGLSYEQYF	TGCGCCAGCAGCTTAAACAGGGGACTTTCCTACGAGCAGTACTTC
TRBJ2-1	few	TRBV24-1	TRBD2	17	CATSDPASGGMYNEQFF	TGTGCCACCAGTGACCCTGCTAGCGGGGGGATGTACAATGAGCAGTTCTTC
TRBJ2-1	few	TRBV27	-	16	CASSLKAGAPYNEQFF	TGTGCCAGCAGTTTAAAGGCGGGGGCCCCCTACAATGAGCAGTTCTTC
TRBJ2-2	many	TRBV29-1	-	16	CSVVISGVTNTGELFF	TGCAGCGTTGTCATTTCGGGGGTTACGAACACCGGGGAGCTGTTTTTT
TRBJ2-1	many	TRBV7-2	TRBD1	13	CASSSGQTLGQFF	TGTGCCAGCAGCTCGGGACAGACCCTCGGTCAGTTCTTC
TRBJ2-1	many	TRBV24-1	TRBD2	15	CATSDWGLADNEQFF	TGTGCCACCAGTGACTGGGGACTAGCGGACAATGAGCAGTTCTTC
TRBJ2-7	few	TRBV6-2/TRBV6-3	-	12	CASSYDVYEQYF	TGTGCCAGCAGTTACGACGTCTACGAGCAGTACTTC
TRBJ1-5	many	TRBV6-1	-	15	CASSYDSRSQRPQHF	TGTGCCAGCAGCTATGACAGTCGGTCGCAAAGGCCCCAGCATTTT
TRBJ2-7	-	TRBV12-3/TRBV12-4	TRBD1	15	CASSLGTGASYEQYF	TGTGCCAGCAGTTTAGGGACAGGGGCCTCCTACGAGCAGTACTTC
TRBJ2-1	few	TRBV7-8	-	15	CASSLAHREMNEQFF	TGTGCCAGCAGCTTAGCGCATAGGGAGATGAATGAGCAGTTCTTC
TRBJ2-5	many	TRBV7-9	-	12	CASSYTQETQYF	TGTGCCAGCAGCTACACCCAAGAGACCCAGTACTTC
TRBJ1-1	many	TRBV5-1	-	15	CASSLAPGVNTEAFF	TGCGCCAGCAGCTTGGCCCCAGGGGTGAACACTGAAGCTTTCTTT
TRBJ2-1	many	TRBV3-1	-	13	CASSHLGPEKQFF	TGTGCCAGCAGCCACCTCGGACCGGAGAAGCAGTTCTTC
TRBJ1-6	many	TRBV2	-	15	CATGDGSSYNSPLHF	TGTGCCACCGGGGACGGGAGCTCCTATAATTCACCCCTCCACTTT
TRBJ1-1	many	TRBV14	-	12	CASSQRPPEAFF	TGTGCCAGCAGCCAACGCCCCCCTGAAGCTTTCTTT
TRBJ2-2	many	TRBV20-1	-	16	CSARDNRRTNTGELFF	TGCAGTGCTAGAGATAATAGGAGAACGAACACCGGGGAGCTGTTTTTT
TRBJ1-5	many	TRBV5-6	-	15	CASSFSVDGNQPQHF	TGTGCCAGCAGCTTCAGCGTCGATGGGAATCAGCCCCAGCATTTT
TRBJ1-1	-	TRBV2	TRBD1	15	CASRQGFLSDTEAFF	TGTGCCAGCAGACAGGGGTTTCTATCGGACACTGAAGCTTTCTTT
TRBJ2-1	many	TRBV30	-	15	CAWSVSGGPYNEQFF	TGTGCCTGGAGTGTCAGTGGCGGCCCCTACAATGAGCAGTTCTTC
TRBJ2-3	many	TRBV12-3/TRBV12-4	TRBD2	18	CASYPPGLPVPSTDTQYF	TGTGCCAGCTACCCGCCGGGACTACCGGTCCCTAGCACAGATACGCAGTATTTT
TRBJ2-2	many	TRBV11-2	-	16	CASSLVGESNTGELFF	TGTGCCAGCAGCTTAGTCGGGGAATCGAACACCGGGGAGCTGTTTTTT
TRBJ1-2	-	TRBV5-1	TRBD1	14	CASTSGGSGYGYTF	TGCGCCAGCACGTCAGGGGGCTCTGGCTATGGCTACACCTTC
TRBJ1-2	few	TRBV2	TRBD1	16	CASNPGQGGSNYGYTF	TGTGCCAGCAACCCGGGACAGGGGGGATCGAACTATGGCTACACCTTC
TRBJ1-1	few	TRBV6-6	TRBD1	13	CASRAQGFTEAFF	TGTGCCAGCAGGGCACAGGGGTTCACTGAAGCTTTCTTT
TRBJ2-2	many	TRBV13	TRBD1	18	CASSPPGQGPSGTGELFF	TGTGCCAGCAGCCCCCCGGGACAGGGTCCCTCGGGCACCGGGGAGCTGTTTTTT
TRBJ2-7	-	TRBV5-8	-	13	CASSHRVTYEQYF	TGTGCCAGCAGCCACAGGGTTACCTACGAGCAGTACTTC
TRBJ1-5	many	TRBV7-9	-	14	CASSFSTDNQPQHF	TGTGCCAGCAGCTTTAGTACAGATAATCAGCCCCAGCATTTT
TRBJ2-4	medium-sized	TRBV29-1	-	13	CSAATGTENIQYF	TGCAGCGCAGCGACAGGGACTGAAAACATTCAGTACTTC
TRBJ2-7	few	TRBV12-3/TRBV12-4	-	15	CASSSPGTQSYEQYF	TGTGCCAGCAGCTCACCCGGGACACAATCCTACGAGCAGTACTTC